The 19 T cell receptor beta chains presented below share a single source sample, sequenced in a study of CD8+ T cells in alopecia areata. It was cDNA, reverse transcribed from extracted RNA, that served as the sequencing template. The method was immunoSEQ multiplex PCR; TCRdb's version includes in-frame clones alone and lacks a portion of them. The sample shows more than 100,000 clones, more than 45% of them seen only once. As for treatment: oral pan-JAK inhibitor, 5-10 mg twice daily. Sequencing was performed on CD4+ T cells sorted from blood, taken at week 4, from a patient treated with tofacitinib. These receptors were collected from a human donor with alopecia areata.

The chain carries TRBV7-2 and TRBJ2-2; D not certain. Germline CDR1 is SGHTA and CDR2 is FQGNSA. The CDR3 is 14 residues long. With 4 bases removed from V and 3 bases from J, the gap between germline ends came to 9 bases. CDR3 sequence: CASSWQRYTGELFF. The DNA for the CDR3 is TGTGCCAGCAGCTGGCAGAGATACACCGGGGAGCTGTTTTTT. Filled out from reference TRBV7-2 and TRBJ2-2, the complete variable domain reads GAGVSQSPSNKVTEKGKDVELRCDPISGHTALYWYRQSLGQGLEFLIYFQGNSAPDKSGLPSDRFSAERTGGSVSTLTIQRTQQEDSAVYLCASSWQRYTGELFFGEGSRLTVL.

This chain joins TRBV29-1 and TRBJ2-6; no clear D. The CDR3 loop spans 14 amino acids. V lost 4 bases and J lost 0, with 7 bases in between. CDR1 is SQVTM, CDR2 ANQGSEA, per germline. The chain's CDR3 is CSVVRSSGANVLTF. CDR3 DNA: TGCAGCGTTGTCCGGAGCTCTGGGGCCAACGTCCTGACTTTC. Full variable domain (outside the CDR3, taken from reference TRBV29-1 and TRBJ2-6): SAVISQKPSRDICQRGTSLTIQCQVDSQVTMMFWYRQQPGQSLTLIATANQGSEATYESGFVIDKFPISRPNLTFSTLTVSNMSPEDSSIYLCSVVRSSGANVLTFGAGSRLTVL.

The table lists this clone with many counts. V is TRBV30 and J is TRBJ2-7, with TRBD1 identical over 7 bases. CDR3 size: 14 residues. The germline CDR1 and CDR2 sequences are GTSNPN and SVGIG (reference sequence). V lost 0 bases and J lost 5; bases outside the gene matches: 7. As DNA, the CDR3 is TGTGCCTGGAGTGTAAGTGCACAGGGGAACGAGCAGTACTTC. Protein sequence: CAWSVSAQGNEQYF.

This clone was detected only a few times. The chain couples TRBV29-1 to TRBJ2-1; no clear D gene. Germline CDR1 reads SQVTM; CDR2 reads ANQGSEA. V was trimmed by 4 bases and J by 6 bases, leaving 10 bases between them. This CDR3 is built from 12 residues. The CDR3 sequence: CSVGQLLNEQFF. The DNA for the CDR3 is TGCAGCGTTGGCCAACTTCTCAATGAGCAGTTCTTC.

The chain is built from TRBV27 and TRBJ2-7; the match to TRBD2 covers 11 bases. The CDR3 runs to 14 residues. V gave up 3 bases and J gave up 6 bases; unmatched junction bases: 4. Looked up from germline, CDR1 is MNHEY and CDR2 is SMNVEV (reference sequence). The CDR3 reads CASSFLAGGSEQYF. CDR3 DNA: TGTGCCAGCAGTTTCCTAGCGGGAGGAAGCGAGCAGTACTTC.

V gene TRBV5-4 combines with J gene TRBJ1-5; tentatively, D is TRBD1 (5 bases). Germline loops: CDR1 SGHNT, CDR2 YYREEE (reference sequence). The V end lost 6 bases, the J end lost 2 bases, and 30 bases lay between the germline ends. This CDR3 has 20 amino acids. In DNA, the CDR3 is TGTGCCAGCACCCCACTCGGGACGGGGGGGAGGGTTTTCGGCAATCAGCCCCAGCATTTT. Protein: CASTPLGTGGRVFGNQPQHF.

The rearrangement uses TRBV6-1 and TRBJ2-2; D perhaps matches TRBD1 (5 bases). Trimming stripped 2 bases from V and 3 bases from J, with 10 bases between. Germline-derived CDR1 and CDR2 are MNHNS and SASEGT. This CDR3 region has 15 residues. The CDR3 loop reads CASSEQGGDTGELFF. The CDR3 DNA reads as TGTGCCAGCAGTGAACAGGGTGGGGACACCGGGGAGCTGTTTTTT.

This clone was found many times. The chain couples TRBV18 to TRBJ1-5; D perhaps matches TRBD1 (5 bases). This CDR3 contains 15 residues. Trimming took off 3 bases at V and 0 bases at J, with 9 bases between the two ends. CDR1 and CDR2 from the germline V gene are KGHSH and LQKENI. As DNA, the CDR3 is TGTGCCAGCTCACCCGACAGCTATAGCAATCAGCCCCAGCATTTT. Its translation is CASSPDSYSNQPQHF.

This chain links TRBV5-1 with TRBJ2-1; D is undetermined. Trimming left V 3 bases short and J 8 bases short, with 6 bases between. The CDR3 contains 11 residues. Germline values: CDR1 SGHRS, CDR2 YFSETQ. For the CDR3, the DNA is TGCGCCAGCAGCTCTCGGGATGAGCAGTTCTTC. Translated: CASSSRDEQFF.

A few counts support this clone. The CDR3 nucleotides read TGTGCCTGGACTCCCCCGTCTGGGTTCTATGGCTACACCTTC. Translation gives CAWTPPSGFYGYTF. V usage is TRBV30 and J usage is TRBJ1-2, with no clear D. Trimming left V 4 bases short and J 4 bases short, with 16 bases between. The CDR3 loop spans 14 amino acids. Germline loops: CDR1 GTSNPN, CDR2 SVGIG (reference sequence).

In its sample, this clone was seen a few times. The rearrangement joins TRBV29-1 to TRBJ2-7, with TRBD1 matching over 7 bases. V lost 6 bases and J lost 1; bases outside the gene matches: 3. The germline CDR1 and CDR2 sequences are SQVTM and ANQGSEA. This CDR3 is 12 amino acids long. The CDR3 DNA reads as TGCAGCGTGCAGGGACAGTCCTACGAGCAGTACTTC. It translates to CSVQGQSYEQYF.

The rearrangement joins TRBV5-1 to TRBJ2-3, with 7 nucleotides matching TRBD1. The CDR3 length is 15 residues. Germline V lookup: CDR1 SGHRS, CDR2 YFSETQ. V was pared by 3 bases and J by 1 base, with 5 bases of the junction left unmatched. Here the CDR3 reads CASSSTGVRTDTQYF. The CDR3 region has the DNA TGCGCCAGCAGCTCTACAGGGGTTCGCACAGATACGCAGTATTTT. The full variable domain, its missing parts supplied by reference TRBV5-1 and TRBJ2-3, is KAGVTQTPRYLIKTRGQQVTLSCSPISGHRSVSWYQQTPGQGLQFLFEYFSETQRNKGNFPGRFSGRQFSNSRSEMNVSTLELGDSALYLCASSSTGVRTDTQYFGPGTRLTVL.

In its sample, this clone was seen a few times. V usage is TRBV29-1 and J usage is TRBJ2-1; D is perhaps TRBD2 (6 bases). The V end lost 5 bases, the J end lost 1 base, and 12 bases lay between the germline ends. CDR1 SQVTM and CDR2 ANQGSEA come from the germline V gene. The length of the CDR3 is 14 residues. In nucleotides, the CDR3 is TGCAGCGTTCGCGTGGGACTGTCCTACAATGAGCAGTTCTTC. It translates to CSVRVGLSYNEQFF.

This clone was counted between two and nine times. The V gene is TRBV2, the J gene TRBJ1-5; tentative D call: TRBD1 (5 bases). CDR3 size: 15 residues. The V gene's germline CDR1 is SNHLY and CDR2 FYNNEI. Deletions cut 3 bases from V and 4 bases from J, with 13 bases between. CDR3 coding DNA: TGTGCCAGCAGTGATAGAGGGGCCCCTAATCAGCCCCAGCATTTT. Protein sequence: CASSDRGAPNQPQHF.

With respect to this clone: Compared with germline, one end of the junction differs, possibly owing to a read error. The DNA for the CDR3 is TGCATGTTCGCTCGTTTGCAGAACACCGGGGAGCTGTTTTTT. The encoded protein is CMFARLQNTGELFF. The chain carries TRBV30 and TRBJ2-2; D is unclear. This CDR3 comprises 14 residues. CDR1 and CDR2 (germline): GTSNPN, SVGIG (reference sequence). Based on the CDR3 plus reference TRBV30 and TRBJ2-2, the full variable domain is SQTIHQWPATLVQPVGSPLSLECTVEGTSNPNLYWYRQAAGRGLQLLFYSVGIGQISSEVPQNLSASRPQDRQFILSSKKLLLSDSGFYLCMFARLQNTGELFFGEGSRLTVL.

This chain uses TRBV28 with TRBJ2-2, with TRBD1 as a possible D gene (5 bases). Trimming removed 3 bases at V and 6 bases at J, with 11 bases between. Germline V gives CDR1 MDHEN, CDR2 SYDVKM. The CDR3 is made up of 14 amino acids. The CDR3 DNA is TGTGCCAGCAGTTTTCCAGGGCTCGCCGGGGAGCTGTTTTTT. Amino acid sequence: CASSFPGLAGELFF.

This clone showed up just a few times. V gene TRBV5-1 combines with J gene TRBJ1-2, with 7 nucleotides matching TRBD1. Trimming took 5 bases from V and 3 from J; bases not matched to a gene: 7. Germline CDR1 SGHRS, CDR2 YFSETQ. This CDR3 region has 14 residues. CDR3 bases: TGCGCCAGCAGACCGCAGGGGGTGGACTATGGCTACACCTTC. Amino acid sequence: CASRPQGVDYGYTF.

The genes are TRBV6-5 and TRBJ1-2, with D possibly being TRBD1 (6 bases). In germline, CDR1 is MNHEY, CDR2 SVGAGI. The CDR3 consists of 14 residues. The ends were cut back, 2 bases at V and 1 base at J, with 8 bases in the middle. The CDR3 reads CASSYGGHNYGYTF. The CDR3 nucleotides read TGTGCCAGCAGTTACGGGGGACATAACTATGGCTACACCTTC.

In its sample, this clone was seen a few times. The chain joins TRBV18 to TRBJ1-5; D unresolved. The CDR3 runs 13 residues. V lost 8 bases and J lost 5, with 13 bases in between. CDR1 is KGHSH and CDR2 is LQKENI in the germline V gene. CDR3 nucleotide sequence: TGTGCCAGCACTGAGGGCTTTTATCAGCCCCAGCATTTT. Protein sequence: CASTEGFYQPQHF.